This T cell receptor beta chain was recovered during a study of CD8+CD57+ T cells in acquired aplastic anemia. It was patients with CD8+CD57+ cell expansion by flow cytometry who were chosen for sequencing. In regard to this clonotype: The antigen is not known.

The germline CDR1 and CDR2 sequences are SQVTM and ANQGSEA. CDR3 length equals 14 residues. Germline trimming cut 7 bases from V and 4 bases from J; bases unmatched to any gene: 8. The study profiled TCR beta VDJ and CDR3 using genomic DNA as template. TCRdb fed the reads into MiXCR, producing one record per CDR3 protein. The data show some 92,000 distinct CDR3 sequences, less than 75% seen once. Study results and caveats: Roughly 27 sequences, all CD8+ CDR3, were shared between patients and controls.

Sequencing was carried out using sorted CD4+, CD8+, or CD8+CD57+ T cells (not recorded which) from PBMCs. The genes are TRBV29-1 and TRBJ2-7; TRBD2 matches at 12 bases. The receptor was derived from a human donor with aplastic anemia. The CDR3 bases are TGCAGCGCCCTCCTAGCGGGAGGGTATTACGAGCAGTACTTC. Amino acids: CSALLAGGYYEQYF.